Sequencing of this T cell receptor (beta chain) was carried out in a study of control samples from healthy donors and cancer patients. Germline V lookup: CDR1 SGDLS, CDR2 YYNGEE. This CDR3 is 13 amino acids long. V lost 3 bases and J lost 7; bases outside the gene matches: 7. Assay used: immunoSEQ multiplex PCR; TCRdb lists only in-frame clones, some missing. The repertoire consists of about 52,000 clones, with 85% to 95% occurring once and the leading ten covering 2.4%. The receptor was isolated from a man younger than 40 in good health. Sequencing input: blood. J is TRBJ2-7 and V is TRBV9, with 7 bases fitting TRBD2. The CDR3 is CASSAGLSWEQYF. Here the CDR3 DNA reads TGTGCCAGCAGCGCGGGACTATCTTGGGAGCAGTACTTC.